The 31 T cell receptor beta chains given below trace back to one sample, sequenced in a study of human T cells and chemical hapten exposure. MiXCR, run by TCRdb on the RACE reads, gives a single entry per CDR3 protein. The sample shows 60,000 or so distinct CDR3 sequences, over 9% of them seen only once. Documented time point: pre-sensitization, week 0. Treatment of the sample: therapeutic diphenylcyclopropenone sensitization with weekly scalp DPC. The input for sequencing was whole blood, taken in connection with sensitization to the hapten diphenylcyclopropenone (DPC). The receptors derive from a man aged 35-49 years with alopecia areata. Some clones in this sample may be carry-over from other donors' samples.

This clonotype turned up a few times. The chain carries TRBV24-1 and TRBJ2-2, with D possibly being TRBD1 or TRBD2 (5 bases each). The V and J ends lost 3 bases and 5 bases respectively, with 15 bases between them. CDR3 length: 16 amino acids. Germline CDR1 reads KGHDR; CDR2 reads SFDVKD. CDR3 sequence reads: CATSDPFTGRTGELFF. The CDR3 coding sequence is TGTGCCACCAGTGATCCCTTCACGGGGCGGACCGGGGAGCTGTTTTTT.

The CDR3 DNA sequence: TGTGCCAGCAGTTTAGACCTAACAGGGATCACTGAAGCTTTCTTT. It codes for CASSLDLTGITEAFF. This chain links TRBV28 with TRBJ1-1, with TRBD1 as a possible D gene (6 bases). V was pared by 2 bases and J by 4 bases, with 14 bases between. Looked up from germline, CDR1 is MDHEN and CDR2 is SYDVKM. This CDR3 has 15 residues.

V usage is TRBV11-1 and J usage is TRBJ2-3, with D possibly matching TRBD1 (5 bases). Trimming removed 0 bases from V and 8 bases from J, with 18 bases in between. This CDR3 comprises 16 residues. Per germline, CDR1 SGHAT and CDR2 FQDESV (reference sequence). CDR3 amino acids: CASSLAGQLGSITQYF. In DNA, the CDR3 is TGTGCCAGCAGCTTAGCTGGACAATTGGGTTCGATTACGCAGTATTTT. Drawing the rest from reference TRBV11-1 and TRBJ2-3, the complete variable domain is EAEVAQSPRYKITEKSQAVAFWCDPISGHATLYWYRQILGQGPELLVQFQDESVVDDSQLPKDRFSAERLKGVDSTLKIQPAELGDSAMYLCASSLAGQLGSITQYFGPGTRLTVL.

This clonotype has just one count. The genes are TRBV2 and TRBJ2-1; the D gene is possibly TRBD1 (6 bases). Trimming shortened V by 6 bases and J by 7 bases, and 13 bases separated the two germline ends. This CDR3 region has 13 residues. Germline CDR1 is SNHLY and CDR2 is FYNNEI. The CDR3 loop is CASSPDSLNEQFF. DNA for the CDR3: TGTGCCAGCAGCCCGGACAGCTTAAATGAGCAGTTCTTC.

The CDR3 nucleotides read TGTGCCAGCAGTTACGGAGCGGAGCTCTCAACAGATACGCAGTATTTT. Amino acid sequence: CASSYGAELSTDTQYF. This sequence joins TRBV6-5 and TRBJ2-3, with D tentatively TRBD2 (5 bases). Trimming shortened V by 2 bases and J by 3 bases, and 15 bases separated the two germline ends. CDR3 length: 16 residues. CDR1 is MNHEY and CDR2 is SVGAGI in the germline V gene.

This clonotype was counted many times. The DNA of the CDR3 is TGTGCCAGCAGTTTAAGCGGGATTGAAAAACTGTTTTTT. Its translation: CASSLSGIEKLFF. The rearrangement uses TRBV12-3 or TRBV12-4 and TRBJ1-4; no firm D call. The ends were cut back, 2 bases at V and 7 bases at J, with 8 bases in the middle. This CDR3 spans 13 amino acids.

The J gene is TRBJ2-7, the V gene TRBV12-3 or TRBV12-4; TRBD2 agrees at 13 bases. With V trimmed by 6 bases and J by 4 bases, 6 bases remained unmatched. The CDR3 covers 15 residues. DNA of the CDR3: TGTGCCAGCAGAGGAACTAGCGGGAGGGGGTACGAGCAGTACTTC. Amino acid sequence: CASRGTSGRGYEQYF.

The V gene is TRBV6-5, the J gene TRBJ2-7; possibly TRBD2 for D (6 bases). Germline V gives CDR1 MNHEY, CDR2 SVGAGI. This CDR3 comprises 13 residues. V dropped 2 bases and J dropped 7 bases, with 12 bases sitting between them. CDR3 DNA: TGTGCCAGCAGTTACGGCGGGACTTCGGAGCAGTACTTC. It yields the protein CASSYGGTSEQYF.

Only a few counts were recorded for this clonotype. The CDR3 sequence is CASSQARGLGQRQETQYF. CDR3 in DNA: TGTGCCAGCAGCCAAGCCCGGGGGTTAGGACAGCGACAAGAGACCCAGTACTTC. V gene TRBV3-1 combines with J gene TRBJ2-5; D may be TRBD1 or TRBD2 (6 bases each). Germline V gene sequence: CDR1 LGHDT, CDR2 YNNKEL (reference sequence). V dropped 1 base and J dropped 2 bases, with 20 bases sitting between them. This CDR3 has 18 residues.

This clonotype was counted between two and nine times. CDR3 bases: TGTGCCAGCAGTTTCTCGTCGGGACTAGCCAAAAACATTCAGTACTTC. It translates to CASSFSSGLAKNIQYF. This rearrangement joins TRBV28 to TRBJ2-4, with D maybe TRBD2 (6 bases). Germline CDR1 reads MDHEN; CDR2 reads SYDVKM. The CDR3 spans 16 residues. Trimming cost V 3 bases and J 0 bases, with 12 bases left between them.

The chain joins TRBV14 to TRBJ2-6; D remains ambiguous. The CDR3 covers 14 residues. The V end lost 0 bases, the J end lost 2 bases, and 2 bases lay between the germline ends. The V gene's germline CDR1 is SGHDN and CDR2 FVKESK. CDR3 coding DNA: TGTGCCAGCAGCCAAGACCCTGGGGCCAACGTCCTGACTTTC. This codes for CASSQDPGANVLTF.

This clonotype was counted many times. The chain couples TRBV6-1 to TRBJ2-7; 11 bases are shared with TRBD2. Germline CDR1 MNHNS, CDR2 SASEGT. This CDR3 is 16 amino acids long. Losses at the gene ends were 4 bases for V and 3 bases for J; bases not matched to a gene: 8. The CDR3 DNA follows: TGTGCCAGCAGTGTAACCGGACTAGCGGGTAACTACGAGCAGTACTTC. Translating it yields CASSVTGLAGNYEQYF.

The V call is TRBV20-1, the J call TRBJ2-3, with 8 nucleotides matching TRBD2. V was clipped by 6 bases and J by 0 bases; unmatched bases: 8. This CDR3 comprises 15 residues. The germline V gene encodes CDR1 DFQATT and CDR2 SNEGSKA (reference sequence). CDR3 sequence: CSAKRAGGSTDTQYF. CDR3 in DNA: TGCAGTGCCAAGAGGGCGGGAGGCAGCACAGATACGCAGTATTTT.

This clonotype has a handful of counts. The V call is TRBV6-1, the J call TRBJ2-3; the match to TRBD1 covers 7 bases. V lost 7 bases and J lost 0; bases outside the gene matches: 13. Germline CDR1 and CDR2: MNHNS and SASEGT. The CDR3 covers 17 residues. CDR3 amino acids: CASIFSKGQYSTDTQYF. The CDR3 nucleotides read TGTGCCAGCATTTTTTCTAAGGGACAGTATAGCACAGATACGCAGTATTTT.

The chain is built from TRBV9 and TRBJ2-1; D gene unclear. CDR1 and CDR2 from the germline V gene are SGDLS and YYNGEE. The V and J ends lost 4 bases and 0 bases respectively, with 11 bases between them. This CDR3 is 15 amino acids long. CDR3 sequence (DNA): TGTGCCAGCAGCCCTGACTTGAGCTCCTACAATGAGCAGTTCTTC. Its translation is CASSPDLSSYNEQFF.

The count of this clonotype is one. The chain carries TRBV20-1 and TRBJ2-7, with a tentative D call TRBD2 (7 bases). Germline-derived CDR1 and CDR2 are DFQATT and SNEGSKA (reference sequence). CDR3 size: 13 residues. V was cut by 1 base and J by 4 bases, with 11 bases left in between. The CDR3 here is CSARAGGQYEQYF. The DNA of the CDR3 is TGCAGTGCTAGAGCGGGAGGACAGTACGAGCAGTACTTC.

CDR3 sequence: CSARRPGGRSNEKLFF. CDR3 nucleotide sequence: TGCAGTGCTAGACGGCCAGGGGGCAGGTCTAATGAAAAACTGTTTTTT. V and J are TRBV20-1 and TRBJ1-4; TRBD1 agrees at 8 bases. V was clipped by 2 bases and J by 3 bases; unmatched bases: 8. CDR3 length: 16 amino acids. CDR1 is DFQATT and CDR2 is SNEGSKA in the germline V gene (reference sequence).

This clonotype came up once. The chain links TRBV28 to TRBJ2-3; D perhaps matches TRBD2 (6 bases). V shed 2 bases and J shed 2 bases, with 14 bases lying between them. The CDR3 extends over 16 amino acids. Germline-derived CDR1 and CDR2 are MDHEN and SYDVKM. The CDR3: CASSLRGGGSTDTQYF. CDR3 bases: TGTGCCAGCAGTTTACGGGGCGGAGGGTCCACAGATACGCAGTATTTT.

This clonotype was detected a few times. The rearrangement links TRBV2 to TRBJ1-3; D is uncertain. The CDR3 runs 15 residues. Trimming shortened V by 2 bases and J by 0 bases, and 8 bases separated the two germline ends. Germline assignment: CDR1 SNHLY and CDR2 FYNNEI. In DNA, the CDR3 is TGTGCCAGCAGTGAAATGAAGAACTCTGGAAACACCATATATTTT. Amino acid sequence: CASSEMKNSGNTIYF.

This clonotype showed up many times. The chain carries TRBV3-1 and TRBJ2-7, with TRBD2 as a possible D gene (6 bases). Germline CDR1 reads LGHDT; CDR2 reads YNNKEL (reference sequence). This CDR3 is built from 15 residues. Trimming took off 0 bases at V and 2 bases at J, with 11 bases between the two ends. In nucleotides, the CDR3 is TGTGCCAGCAGCCAAGACGGGGGAGCAACCTACGAGCAGTACTTC. It specifies CASSQDGGATYEQYF.

The chain is built from TRBV20-1 and TRBJ1-4; possibly TRBD1 for D (5 bases). V shed 6 bases and J shed 8 bases, with 19 bases lying between them. The CDR3 has 14 amino acids. CDR1 DFQATT and CDR2 SNEGSKA come from the germline V gene (reference sequence). The CDR3 DNA reads as TGCAGTGCCCCTCCTTTGAGGGGAGGAGAAAAACTGTTTTTT. This gives the protein CSAPPLRGGEKLFF.

The sample holds many counts of this clonotype. The chain couples TRBV28 to TRBJ1-6, with a tentative D call TRBD1 (6 bases). CDR1 is MDHEN and CDR2 is SYDVKM in the germline V gene. The CDR3 extends over 14 amino acids. V lost 8 bases and J lost 2, with 10 bases in between. The CDR3 region has the DNA TGTGCCAGCGGTCGGACAGCCTATAATTCACCCCTCCACTTT. This gives the protein CASGRTAYNSPLHF.

This clonotype came up many times. V and J are TRBV5-6 and TRBJ2-1, with D tentatively TRBD1 or TRBD2 (5 bases each). V shed 4 bases and J shed 8 bases, with 10 bases lying between them. The CDR3 is 12 amino acids. CDR1 and CDR2 (germline): SGHDT, YYEEEE. CDR3 residues: CASSGGVHEQFF. As DNA, the CDR3 is TGTGCCAGCAGCGGGGGAGTGCATGAGCAGTTCTTC.

This sequence joins TRBV28 and TRBJ2-7; no firm D call. This CDR3 has 12 residues. Germline V gene sequence: CDR1 MDHEN, CDR2 SYDVKM. With 3 bases removed from V and 7 bases from J, the gap between germline ends came to 10 bases. CDR3 amino acids: CASSLQAKEQYF. The DNA of the CDR3 is TGTGCCAGCAGTTTGCAGGCTAAAGAGCAGTACTTC.

J is TRBJ2-7 and V is TRBV28; TRBD2 might be the D (5 bases). V lost 5 bases to trimming and J lost 4 bases, with 6 bases between them. This CDR3 spans 11 amino acids. CDR1 is MDHEN and CDR2 is SYDVKM in the germline V gene. The CDR3 protein is CASSTGYEQYF. The CDR3 nucleotides read TGTGCCAGCAGTACGGGGTACGAGCAGTACTTC.

The CDR3 loop is CAWSVAPETQYF. The CDR3 DNA follows: TGTGCCTGGAGTGTAGCCCCAGAGACCCAGTACTTC. V and J are TRBV30 and TRBJ2-5; D uncertain. The CDR3 sequence is 12 residues long. Trimming cost V 0 bases and J 4 bases, with 6 bases left between them. Germline V CDR1 and CDR2: GTSNPN, SVGIG (reference sequence).

Many counts were recorded for this clonotype. V and J are TRBV5-5 and TRBJ2-3; D is ambiguous. V was shortened by 4 bases and J by 5 bases, with 5 bases between the two germline ends. The CDR3 sequence is 11 residues long. Germline lookup yields CDR1 SGHKS and CDR2 YYEKEE (reference sequence). The CDR3 here is CASSPLDTQYF. CDR3 DNA sequence: TGTGCCAGCAGCCCCCTAGATACGCAGTATTTT.

The sample holds many counts of this clonotype. The chain couples TRBV12-3 or TRBV12-4 to TRBJ2-1; D call uncertain. The ends were cut back, 5 bases at V and 0 bases at J, with 8 bases in the middle. This CDR3 has 14 amino acids. CDR3 nucleotide sequence: TGTGCCAGCAGTAGAGCGAGCTCCTACAATGAGCAGTTCTTC. Translation: CASSRASSYNEQFF.

The chain links TRBV28 to TRBJ2-1, with 10 bases lining up with TRBD2. The germline CDR1 and CDR2 sequences are MDHEN and SYDVKM. The trim removed 4 bases at V and 4 bases at J, leaving 4 bases unmatched. This CDR3 has 15 residues. The CDR3 region has the DNA TGTGCCAGCAGTTCTGAGCGGGAGGGTTACAATGAGCAGTTCTTC. Translated: CASSSEREGYNEQFF. Complete variable domain (other parts from reference TRBV28 and TRBJ2-1): DVKVTQSSRYLVKRTGEKVFLECVQDMDHENMFWYRQDPGLGLRLIYFSYDVKMKEKGDIPEGYSVSREKKERFSLILESASTNQTSMYLCASSSEREGYNEQFFGPGTRLTVL.

This clonotype was counted between two and nine times. V is TRBV28 and J is TRBJ2-2, with 7 nucleotides matching TRBD1. Germline V gives CDR1 MDHEN, CDR2 SYDVKM. With V trimmed by 6 bases and J by 4 bases, 2 bases remained unmatched. There are 13 residues in the CDR3. The CDR3 DNA follows: TGTGCCAGCAGCCACAGGGGCACCGGGGAGCTGTTTTTT. This gives the protein CASSHRGTGELFF.

This clonotype was seen only a few times. V is TRBV10-3 and J is TRBJ2-7; 7 nucleotides agree with TRBD2. The germline CDR1 and CDR2 sequences are ENHRY and SYGVKD. Trimming took 6 bases from V and 4 from J; bases not matched to a gene: 3. The CDR3 runs to 12 residues. This CDR3 is CAIRRERYEQYF. The CDR3 DNA reads TGTGCCATCAGGCGGGAGAGGTACGAGCAGTACTTC.